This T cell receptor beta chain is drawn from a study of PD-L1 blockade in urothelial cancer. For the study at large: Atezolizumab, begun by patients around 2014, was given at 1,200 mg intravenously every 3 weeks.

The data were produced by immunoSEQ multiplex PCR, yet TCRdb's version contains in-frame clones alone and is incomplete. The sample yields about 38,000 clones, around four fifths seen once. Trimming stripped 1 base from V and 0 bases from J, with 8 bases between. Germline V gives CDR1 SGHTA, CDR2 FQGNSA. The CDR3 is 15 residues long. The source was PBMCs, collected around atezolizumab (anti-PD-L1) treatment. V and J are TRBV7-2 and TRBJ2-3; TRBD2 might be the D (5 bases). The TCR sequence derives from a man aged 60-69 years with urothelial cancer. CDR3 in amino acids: CASSLGWTSTDTQYF. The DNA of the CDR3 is TGTGCCAGCAGCTTAGGCTGGACTAGCACAGATACGCAGTATTTT.